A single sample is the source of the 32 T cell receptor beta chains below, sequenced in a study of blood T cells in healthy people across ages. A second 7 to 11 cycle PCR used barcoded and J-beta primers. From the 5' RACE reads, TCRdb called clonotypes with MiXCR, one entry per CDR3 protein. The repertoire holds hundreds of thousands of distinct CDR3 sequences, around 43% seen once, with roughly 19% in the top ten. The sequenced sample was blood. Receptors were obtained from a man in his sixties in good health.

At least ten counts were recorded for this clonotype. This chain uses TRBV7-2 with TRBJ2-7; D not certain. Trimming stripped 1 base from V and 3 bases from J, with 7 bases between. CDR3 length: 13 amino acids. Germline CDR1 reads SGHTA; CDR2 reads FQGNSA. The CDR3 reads CASSLEIFYEQYF. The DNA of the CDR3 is TGTGCCAGCAGCTTAGAGATCTTCTACGAGCAGTACTTC. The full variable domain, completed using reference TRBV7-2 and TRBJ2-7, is GAGVSQSPSNKVTEKGKDVELRCDPISGHTALYWYRQSLGQGLEFLIYFQGNSAPDKSGLPSDRFSAERTGGSVSTLTIQRTQQEDSAVYLCASSLEIFYEQYFGPGTRLTVT.

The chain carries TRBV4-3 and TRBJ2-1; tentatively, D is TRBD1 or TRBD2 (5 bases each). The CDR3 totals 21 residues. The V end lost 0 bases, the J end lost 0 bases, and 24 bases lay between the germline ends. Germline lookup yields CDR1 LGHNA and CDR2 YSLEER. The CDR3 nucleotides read TGCGCCAGCAGCCAAGATAGGTTCACCGGGGCTCCCTACAGCTCCTACAATGAGCAGTTCTTC. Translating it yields CASSQDRFTGAPYSSYNEQFF.

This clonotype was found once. CDR3 loop: CASSLASLDTSTDTQYF. In DNA form, the CDR3 reads TGTGCCAGCAGTTTAGCCTCACTAGACACTAGCACAGATACGCAGTATTTT. The chain links TRBV28 to TRBJ2-3, with D perhaps matching TRBD2 (5 bases). This CDR3 comprises 17 residues. With 2 bases removed from V and 0 bases from J, the gap between germline ends came to 15 bases. CDR1 and CDR2 from the germline V gene are MDHEN and SYDVKM.

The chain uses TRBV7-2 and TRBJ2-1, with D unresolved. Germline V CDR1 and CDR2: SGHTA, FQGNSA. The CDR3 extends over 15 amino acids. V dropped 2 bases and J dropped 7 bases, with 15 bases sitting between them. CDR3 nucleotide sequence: TGTGCCAGCAGCTTACAGCCCGGCCCGATGAATGAGCAGTTCTTC. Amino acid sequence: CASSLQPGPMNEQFF.

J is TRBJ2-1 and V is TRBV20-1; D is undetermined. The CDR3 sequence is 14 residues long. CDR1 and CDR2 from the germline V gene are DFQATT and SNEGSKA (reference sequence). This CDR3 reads CSASGPKFGNEQFF. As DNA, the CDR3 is TGCAGCGCTTCCGGGCCTAAGTTTGGGAATGAGCAGTTCTTC.

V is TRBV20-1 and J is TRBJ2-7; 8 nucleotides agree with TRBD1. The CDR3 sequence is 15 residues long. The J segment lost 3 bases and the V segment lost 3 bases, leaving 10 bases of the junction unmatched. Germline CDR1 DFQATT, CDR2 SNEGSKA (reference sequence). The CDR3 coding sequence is TGCAGTGCTAGCTCGAGGGACAGGAAGGTCTACGAGCAGTACTTC. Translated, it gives CSASSRDRKVYEQYF.

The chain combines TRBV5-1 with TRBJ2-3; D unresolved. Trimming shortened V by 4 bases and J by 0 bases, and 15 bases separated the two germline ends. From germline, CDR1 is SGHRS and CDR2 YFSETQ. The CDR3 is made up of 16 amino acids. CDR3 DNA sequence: TGCGCCAGCAGCCTCCCGGCAGGCCCAAGCACAGATACGCAGTATTTT. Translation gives CASSLPAGPSTDTQYF.

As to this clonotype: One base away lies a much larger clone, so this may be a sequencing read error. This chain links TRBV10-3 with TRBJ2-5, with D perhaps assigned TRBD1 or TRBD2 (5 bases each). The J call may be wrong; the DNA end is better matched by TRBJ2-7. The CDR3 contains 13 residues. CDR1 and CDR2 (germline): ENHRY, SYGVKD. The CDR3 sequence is CATCRDPAYEQYF. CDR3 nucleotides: TGTGCCACCTGCCGGGACCCAGCCTACGAGCAGTACTTC.

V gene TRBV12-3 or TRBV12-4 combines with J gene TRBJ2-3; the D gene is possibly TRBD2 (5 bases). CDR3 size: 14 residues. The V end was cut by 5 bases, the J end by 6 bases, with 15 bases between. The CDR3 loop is CASSPASGFDTQYF. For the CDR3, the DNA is TGTGCCAGCAGTCCAGCATCGGGGTTTGATACGCAGTATTTT.

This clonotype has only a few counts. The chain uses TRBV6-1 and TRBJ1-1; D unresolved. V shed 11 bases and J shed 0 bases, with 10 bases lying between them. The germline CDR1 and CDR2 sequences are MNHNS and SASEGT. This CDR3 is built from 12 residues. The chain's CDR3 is CAGGHLNTEAFF. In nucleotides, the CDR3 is TGTGCCGGTGGCCACTTGAACACTGAAGCTTTCTTT.

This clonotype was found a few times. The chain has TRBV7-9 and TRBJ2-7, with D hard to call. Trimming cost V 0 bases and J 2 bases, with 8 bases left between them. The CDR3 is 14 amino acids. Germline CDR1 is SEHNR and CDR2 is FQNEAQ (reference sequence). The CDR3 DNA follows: TGTGCCAGCAGCTTAGCGCTCGTAGCCTACGAGCAGTACTTC. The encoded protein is CASSLALVAYEQYF. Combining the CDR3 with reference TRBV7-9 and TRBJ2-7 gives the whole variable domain DTGVSQNPRHKITKRGQNVTFRCDPISEHNRLYWYRQTLGQGPEFLTYFQNEAQLEKSRLLSDRFSAERPKGSFSTLEIQRTEQGDSAMYLCASSLALVAYEQYFGPGTRLTVT.

CDR3 protein: CASSAGADYGYTF. Here the CDR3 DNA reads TGTGCCAGCAGCGCCGGGGCCGACTATGGCTACACCTTC. V gene TRBV9 combines with J gene TRBJ1-2; D is possibly TRBD1 (5 bases). The CDR3 contains 13 residues. Trimming cost V 3 bases and J 3 bases, with 9 bases left between them. Germline V gene lookup returns CDR1 SGDLS and CDR2 YYNGEE. The variable domain in full, with the rest retrieved from reference TRBV9 and TRBJ1-2, is DSGVTQTPKHLITATGQRVTLRCSPRSGDLSVYWYQQSLDQGLQFLIQYYNGEERAKGNILERFSAQQFPDLHSELNLSSLELGDSALYFCASSAGADYGYTFGSGTRLTVV.

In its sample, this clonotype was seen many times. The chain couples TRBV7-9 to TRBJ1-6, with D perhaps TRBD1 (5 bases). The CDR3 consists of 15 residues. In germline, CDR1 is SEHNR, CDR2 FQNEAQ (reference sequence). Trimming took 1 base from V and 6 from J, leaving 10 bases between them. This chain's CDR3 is CASSLGRGSNSPLHF. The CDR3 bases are TGTGCCAGCAGCTTAGGCCGGGGGAGTAATTCACCCCTCCACTTT.

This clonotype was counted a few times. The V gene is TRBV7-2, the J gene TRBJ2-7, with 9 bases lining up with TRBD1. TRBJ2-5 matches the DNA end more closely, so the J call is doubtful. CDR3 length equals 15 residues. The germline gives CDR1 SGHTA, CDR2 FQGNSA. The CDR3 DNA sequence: TGTGCCAGCAGCCCCCGACAGGGGGTTTTAGGGACCCAGTACTTC. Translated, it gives CASSPRQGVLGTQYF.

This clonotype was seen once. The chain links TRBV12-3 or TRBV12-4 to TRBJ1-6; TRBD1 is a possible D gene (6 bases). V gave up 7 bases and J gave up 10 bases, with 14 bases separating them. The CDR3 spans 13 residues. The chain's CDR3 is CASTEGGRSPLHF. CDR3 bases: TGTGCCAGCACGGAGGGGGGCCGGTCACCCCTCCACTTT.

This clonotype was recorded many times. CDR3 bases: TGTGCCAGCAGTCAGGGACAGAATAAGGCCAAAAACATTCAGTACTTC. Residues: CASSQGQNKAKNIQYF. This chain links TRBV2 with TRBJ2-4; the match to TRBD1 covers 7 bases. The CDR3 sequence is 16 residues long. V trimming: 5 bases; J trimming: 1 base; junction bases outside the gene matches: 8. Germline V gene sequence: CDR1 SNHLY, CDR2 FYNNEI.

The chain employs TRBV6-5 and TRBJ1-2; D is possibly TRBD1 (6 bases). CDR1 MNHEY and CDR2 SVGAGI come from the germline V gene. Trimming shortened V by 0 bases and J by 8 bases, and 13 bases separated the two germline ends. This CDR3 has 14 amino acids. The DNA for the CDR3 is TGTGCCAGCAGTTACTCGGCCAGGGGCTTGGGCTACACCTTC. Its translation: CASSYSARGLGYTF.

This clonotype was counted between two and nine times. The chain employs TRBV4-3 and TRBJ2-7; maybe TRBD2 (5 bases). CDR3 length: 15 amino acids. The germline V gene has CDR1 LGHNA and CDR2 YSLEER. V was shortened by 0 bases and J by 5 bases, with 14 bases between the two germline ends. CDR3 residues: CASSQDDEGRNEQYF. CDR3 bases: TGCGCCAGCAGCCAAGATGACGAGGGAAGGAACGAGCAGTACTTC.

Written as DNA, the CDR3 is TGTGCCAGCAGACGGACAGGCATCCAAGAGACCCAGTACTTC. This encodes CASRRTGIQETQYF. This chain connects TRBV7-9 to TRBJ2-5; 7 bases fit TRBD1. The trim removed 6 bases at V and 1 base at J, leaving 5 bases unmatched. CDR1 and CDR2 (germline): SEHNR, FQNEAQ (reference sequence). The CDR3 runs to 14 residues. The whole variable domain, remainder taken from reference TRBV7-9 and TRBJ2-5, is DTGVSQNPRHKITKRGQNVTFRCDPISEHNRLYWYRQTLGQGPEFLTYFQNEAQLEKSRLLSDRFSAERPKGSFSTLEIQRTEQGDSAMYLCASRRTGIQETQYFGPGTRLLVL.

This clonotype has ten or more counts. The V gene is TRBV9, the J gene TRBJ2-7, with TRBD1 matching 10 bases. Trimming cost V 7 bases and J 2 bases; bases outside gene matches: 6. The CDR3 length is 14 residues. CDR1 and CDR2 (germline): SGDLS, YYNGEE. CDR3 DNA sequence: TGTGCCAGCTCTGTGGGACAGGGGCCCTACGAGCAGTACTTC. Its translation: CASSVGQGPYEQYF.

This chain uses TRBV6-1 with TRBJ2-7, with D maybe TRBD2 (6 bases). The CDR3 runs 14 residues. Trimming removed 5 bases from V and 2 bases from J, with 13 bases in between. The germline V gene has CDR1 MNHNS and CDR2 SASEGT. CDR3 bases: TGTGCCAGCAGTAAGGGACTGCAAGCCTACGAGCAGTACTTC. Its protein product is CASSKGLQAYEQYF.

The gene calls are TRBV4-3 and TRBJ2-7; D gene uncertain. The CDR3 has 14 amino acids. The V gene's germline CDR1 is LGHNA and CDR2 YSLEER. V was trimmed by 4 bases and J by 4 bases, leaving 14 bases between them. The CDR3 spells CASSPGEIGYEQYF. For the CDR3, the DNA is TGCGCCAGCAGCCCAGGTGAAATTGGGTACGAGCAGTACTTC.

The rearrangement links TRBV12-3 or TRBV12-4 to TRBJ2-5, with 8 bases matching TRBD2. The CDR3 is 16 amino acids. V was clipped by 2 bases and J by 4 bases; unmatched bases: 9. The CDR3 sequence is CASSLNPGLGAETQYF. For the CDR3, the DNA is TGTGCCAGCAGTTTAAACCCGGGACTAGGGGCAGAGACCCAGTACTTC.

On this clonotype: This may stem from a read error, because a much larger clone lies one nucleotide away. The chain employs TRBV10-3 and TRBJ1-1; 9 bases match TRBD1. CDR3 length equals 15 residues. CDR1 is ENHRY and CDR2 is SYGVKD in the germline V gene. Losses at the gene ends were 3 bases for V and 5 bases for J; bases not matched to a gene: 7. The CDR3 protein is CAISDPGQGRTEAFF. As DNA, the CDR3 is TGTGCCATCAGTGATCCTGGACAGGGGAGGACTGAAGCTTTCTTT.

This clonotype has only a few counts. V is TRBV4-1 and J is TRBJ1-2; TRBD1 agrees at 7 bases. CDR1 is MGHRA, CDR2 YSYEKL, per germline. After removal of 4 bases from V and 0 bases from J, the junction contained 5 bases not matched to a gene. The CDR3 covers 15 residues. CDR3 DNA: TGCGCCAGCAGCCCACAGGACAGGCCTAACTATGGCTACACCTTC. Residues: CASSPQDRPNYGYTF.

The CDR3 DNA sequence: TGTGCCATCAGCCCCACCGGGGGGGGAGGCTATGGCTACACCTTC. Translation: CAISPTGGGGYGYTF. The genes are TRBV10-3 and TRBJ1-2; perhaps TRBD1 as D (5 bases). This CDR3 spans 15 amino acids. Trimming left V 6 bases short and J 4 bases short, with 18 bases between. In germline, CDR1 is ENHRY, CDR2 SYGVKD.

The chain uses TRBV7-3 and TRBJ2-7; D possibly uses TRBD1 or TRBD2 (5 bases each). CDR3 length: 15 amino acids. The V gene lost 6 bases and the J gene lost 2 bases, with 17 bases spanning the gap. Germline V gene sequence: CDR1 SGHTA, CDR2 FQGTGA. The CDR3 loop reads CASSYRTGKAYEQYF. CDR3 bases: TGTGCCAGCAGTTACAGGACTGGCAAAGCCTACGAGCAGTACTTC.

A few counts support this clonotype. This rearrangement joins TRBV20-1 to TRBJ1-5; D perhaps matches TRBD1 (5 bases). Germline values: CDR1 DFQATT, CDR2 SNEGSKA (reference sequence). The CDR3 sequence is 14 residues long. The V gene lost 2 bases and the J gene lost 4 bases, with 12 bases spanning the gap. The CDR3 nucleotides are TGCAGTGCTAGACGCCGGACACCTAATCAGCCCCAGCATTTT. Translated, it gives CSARRRTPNQPQHF.

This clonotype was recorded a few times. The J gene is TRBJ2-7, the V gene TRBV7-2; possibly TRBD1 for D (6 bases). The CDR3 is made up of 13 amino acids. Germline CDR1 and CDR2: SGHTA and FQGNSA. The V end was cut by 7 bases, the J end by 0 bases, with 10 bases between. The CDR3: CASNGQLSYEQYF. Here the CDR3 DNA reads TGTGCCAGCAACGGACAGCTCTCCTACGAGCAGTACTTC.

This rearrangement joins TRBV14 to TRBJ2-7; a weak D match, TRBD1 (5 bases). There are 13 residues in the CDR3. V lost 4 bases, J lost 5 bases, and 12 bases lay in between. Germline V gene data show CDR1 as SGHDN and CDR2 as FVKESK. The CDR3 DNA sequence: TGTGCCAGCAGCCTCCGCAGGGTGGACGAGCAGTACTTC. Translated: CASSLRRVDEQYF.

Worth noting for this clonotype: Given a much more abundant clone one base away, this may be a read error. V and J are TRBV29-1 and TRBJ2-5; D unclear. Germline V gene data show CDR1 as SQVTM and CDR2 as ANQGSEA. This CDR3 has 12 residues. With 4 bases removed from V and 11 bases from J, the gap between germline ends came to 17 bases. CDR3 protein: CSVVGRINEQYF. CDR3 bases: TGCAGCGTTGTCGGCAGGATCAATGAGCAGTACTTC.

The CDR3 reads CSASSSGVTTYEQYF. The CDR3 nucleotides are TGCAGTGCTAGTTCTAGCGGGGTTACTACTTACGAGCAGTACTTC. The rearrangement links TRBV20-1 to TRBJ2-7; 9 bases agree with TRBD2. The trim removed 3 bases at V and 4 bases at J, leaving 10 bases unmatched. The CDR3 consists of 15 residues. Germline V gives CDR1 DFQATT, CDR2 SNEGSKA (reference sequence).